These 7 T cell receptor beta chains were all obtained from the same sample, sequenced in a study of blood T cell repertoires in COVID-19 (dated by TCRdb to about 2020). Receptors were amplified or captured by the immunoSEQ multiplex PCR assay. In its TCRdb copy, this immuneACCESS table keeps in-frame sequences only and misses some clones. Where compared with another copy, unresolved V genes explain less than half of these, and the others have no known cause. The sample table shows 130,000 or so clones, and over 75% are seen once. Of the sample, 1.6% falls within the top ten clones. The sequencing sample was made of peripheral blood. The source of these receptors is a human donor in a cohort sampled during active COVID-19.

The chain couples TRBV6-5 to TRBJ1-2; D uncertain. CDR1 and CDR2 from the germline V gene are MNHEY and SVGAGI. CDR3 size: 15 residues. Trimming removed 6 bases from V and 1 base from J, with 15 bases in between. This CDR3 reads CASSQDLDFNYGYTF. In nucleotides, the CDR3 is TGTGCCAGCAGCCAAGACCTCGACTTTAACTATGGCTACACCTTC.

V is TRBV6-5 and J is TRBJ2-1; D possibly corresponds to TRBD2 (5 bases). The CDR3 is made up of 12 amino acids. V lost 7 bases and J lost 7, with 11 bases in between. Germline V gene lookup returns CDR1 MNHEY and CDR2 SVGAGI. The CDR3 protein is CASTGGGNEQFF. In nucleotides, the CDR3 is TGTGCCAGCACAGGAGGAGGTAATGAGCAGTTCTTC.

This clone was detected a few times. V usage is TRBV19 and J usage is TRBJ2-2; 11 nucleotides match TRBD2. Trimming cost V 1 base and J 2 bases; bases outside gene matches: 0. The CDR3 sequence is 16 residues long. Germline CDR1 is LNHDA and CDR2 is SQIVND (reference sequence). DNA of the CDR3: TGTGCCAGTAGTATAGGACTAGCGGGAAACACCGGGGAGCTGTTTTTT. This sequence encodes CASSIGLAGNTGELFF. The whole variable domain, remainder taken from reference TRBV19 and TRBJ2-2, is DGGITQSPKYLFRKEGQNVTLSCEQNLNHDAMYWYRQDPGQGLRLIYYSQIVNDFQKGDIAEGYSVSREKKESFPLTVTSAQKNPTAFYLCASSIGLAGNTGELFFGEGSRLTVL.

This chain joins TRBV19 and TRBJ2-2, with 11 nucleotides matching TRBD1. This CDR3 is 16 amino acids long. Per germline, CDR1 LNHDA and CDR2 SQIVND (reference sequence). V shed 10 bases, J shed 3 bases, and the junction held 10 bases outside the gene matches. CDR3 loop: CATADRGLFHTGELFF. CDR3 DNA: TGTGCCACCGCGGACAGGGGGCTCTTCCACACCGGGGAGCTGTTTTTT.

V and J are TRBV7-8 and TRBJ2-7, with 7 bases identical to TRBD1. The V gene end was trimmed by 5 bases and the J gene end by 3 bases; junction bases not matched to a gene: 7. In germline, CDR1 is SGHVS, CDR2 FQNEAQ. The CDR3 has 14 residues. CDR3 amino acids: CASSHRGGFYEQYF. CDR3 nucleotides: TGTGCCAGCAGCCACAGGGGTGGTTTCTACGAGCAGTACTTC.

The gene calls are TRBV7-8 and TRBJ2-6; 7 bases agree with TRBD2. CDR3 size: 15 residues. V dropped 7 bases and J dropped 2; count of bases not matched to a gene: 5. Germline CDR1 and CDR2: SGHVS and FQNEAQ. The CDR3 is CASNYGLAGANVLTF. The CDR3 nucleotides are TGTGCCAGCAACTATGGACTAGCTGGGGCCAACGTCCTGACTTTC.

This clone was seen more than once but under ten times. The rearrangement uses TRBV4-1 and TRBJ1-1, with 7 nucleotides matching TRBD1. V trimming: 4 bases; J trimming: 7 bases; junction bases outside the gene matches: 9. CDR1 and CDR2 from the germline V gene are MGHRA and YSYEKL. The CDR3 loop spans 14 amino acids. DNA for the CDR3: TGCGCCAGCAGCCGAGCTACAGGGGCAATTGAAGCTTTCTTT. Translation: CASSRATGAIEAFF.